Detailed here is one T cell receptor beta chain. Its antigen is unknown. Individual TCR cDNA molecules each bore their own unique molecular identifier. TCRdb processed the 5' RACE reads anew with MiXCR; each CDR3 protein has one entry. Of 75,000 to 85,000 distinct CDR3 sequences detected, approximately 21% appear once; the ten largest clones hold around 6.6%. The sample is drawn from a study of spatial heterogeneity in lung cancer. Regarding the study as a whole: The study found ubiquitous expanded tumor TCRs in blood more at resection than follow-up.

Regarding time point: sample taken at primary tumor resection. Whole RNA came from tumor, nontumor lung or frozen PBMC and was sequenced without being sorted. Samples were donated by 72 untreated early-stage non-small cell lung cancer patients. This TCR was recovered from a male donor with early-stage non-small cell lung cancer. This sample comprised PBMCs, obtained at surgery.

CDR3 nucleotide sequence: TGTGCCAGCAGTCGGACTACCACTGAAGCTTTCTTT. This sequence encodes CASSRTTTEAFF. The V and J genes are TRBV6-2 or TRBV6-3 and TRBJ1-1; D uncertain. The V end lost 5 bases, the J end lost 4 bases, and 8 bases lay between the germline ends. Germline V gene sequence: CDR1 MNHEY, CDR2 SVGEGT. The CDR3 covers 12 residues.